This passage covers 12 T cell receptor beta chains from one sample sequenced in a study of shared clonotypes between healthy human individuals. Generated by immunoSEQ multiplex PCR, the TCRdb table keeps only in-frame clones and is missing some. In the table there are millions of clones, 90% to 95% of which are singletons. The sequenced sample was naive CD4+ T cells sorted from blood. Regarding subset: CD45RA+ positively selected. All receptors derive from a man in his late teens or twenties in good health.

This clone showed up just a few times. This chain connects TRBV6-5 to TRBJ1-5; TRBD1 is a possible D gene (5 bases). This CDR3 spans 14 amino acids. The germline V gene has CDR1 MNHEY and CDR2 SVGAGI. The V gene lost 2 bases and the J gene lost 6 bases, with 11 bases spanning the gap. The CDR3 sequence is CASSYAQGRQPQHF. The CDR3 region has the DNA TGTGCCAGCAGTTACGCGCAGGGCCGTCAGCCCCAGCATTTT.

This chain connects TRBV6-6 to TRBJ1-4; 7 bases are a match to TRBD1. The CDR3 totals 15 residues. V dropped 0 bases and J dropped 7; count of bases not matched to a gene: 5. CDR1 and CDR2 from the germline V gene are MNHNY and SVGAGI (reference sequence). The CDR3 nucleotides read TGTGCCAGCAGTTACTCGACAGGGCTCGGTGAAAAACTGTTTTTT. As protein: CASSYSTGLGEKLFF.

The J gene is TRBJ2-3, the V gene TRBV5-6; no reliable D call. Trimming pared 6 bases from V and 2 bases from J, leaving 16 bases between. The CDR3 contains 15 residues. CDR1 and CDR2 (germline): SGHDT, YYEEEE. CDR3 nucleotides: TGTGCCAGCACTCCCGGATGGCTCTCCACAGATACGCAGTATTTT. Its translation: CASTPGWLSTDTQYF. The full variable domain, its missing parts supplied by reference TRBV5-6 and TRBJ2-3, is DAGVTQSPTHLIKTRGQQVTLRCSPKSGHDTVSWYQQALGQGPQFIFQYYEEEERQRGNFPDRFSGHQFPNYSSELNVNALLLGDSALYLCASTPGWLSTDTQYFGPGTRLTVL.

The genes are TRBV6-1 and TRBJ1-1; the D is unclear. V was pared by 6 bases and J by 1 base, with 9 bases between. CDR3 size: 13 residues. CDR1 is MNHNS, CDR2 SASEGT, per germline. As DNA, the CDR3 is TGTGCCAGCAGCGACGTACCGAACACTGAAGCTTTCTTT. Its protein is CASSDVPNTEAFF.

The chain joins TRBV19 to TRBJ2-5, with 8 bases identical to TRBD2. The germline gives CDR1 LNHDA, CDR2 SQIVND (reference sequence). V lost 2 bases, J lost 1 base, and 6 bases stayed unmatched. CDR3 length equals 16 residues. CDR3 in amino acids: CASSILGGGTQETQYF. The CDR3 region has the DNA TGTGCCAGTAGTATACTCGGCGGGGGGACCCAAGAGACCCAGTACTTC. The variable domain in full, completed from reference TRBV19 and TRBJ2-5, reads DGGITQSPKYLFRKEGQNVTLSCEQNLNHDAMYWYRQDPGQGLRLIYYSQIVNDFQKGDIAEGYSVSREKKESFPLTVTSAQKNPTAFYLCASSILGGGTQETQYFGPGTRLLVL.

The V call is TRBV11-2, the J call TRBJ2-7; 9 bases fit TRBD2. Looked up from germline, CDR1 is SGHAT and CDR2 is FQNNGV. V was pared by 2 bases and J by 2 bases, with 4 bases of the junction left unmatched. The length of the CDR3 is 15 residues. The CDR3 DNA sequence: TGTGCCAGCAGCTTACAGACTAGCGGAGCCTACGAGCAGTACTTC. Protein sequence: CASSLQTSGAYEQYF.

Points on this clone: Other DNA sequences from this sample encode an identical CDR3 as well. V gene TRBV5-1 combines with J gene TRBJ2-3, with 10 nucleotides matching TRBD2. The CDR3 sequence is 16 residues long. Germline CDR1 SGHRS, CDR2 YFSETQ. J gave up 1 base and V 4 bases, and 6 bases lay outside the gene matches. The CDR3 region has the DNA TGCGCCAGCAGCCTTACCGGGACTAGCGGCACAGATACGCAGTATTTT. This encodes CASSLTGTSGTDTQYF.

The V gene is TRBV5-1, the J gene TRBJ2-1; 8 bases agree with TRBD1. The length of the CDR3 is 15 residues. CDR1 is SGHRS, CDR2 YFSETQ, per germline. The J segment lost 7 bases and the V segment lost 0 bases, leaving 6 bases of the junction unmatched. The CDR3 DNA reads as TGCGCCAGCAGCTTGGCGGCAGGGGGCTTGAATGAGCAGTTCTTC. Encoded protein: CASSLAAGGLNEQFF.

The chain couples TRBV5-4 to TRBJ1-5, with 10 bases aligning to TRBD1. Trimming cost V 4 bases and J 2 bases; bases outside gene matches: 9. The CDR3 loop spans 17 amino acids. Germline V gene data show CDR1 as SGHNT and CDR2 as YYREEE (reference sequence). This chain's CDR3 is CASSMGTGVGGNQPQHF. Written as DNA, the CDR3 is TGTGCCAGCAGCATGGGGACAGGGGTTGGGGGCAATCAGCCCCAGCATTTT.

The CDR3 spells CATSRTRHPSGGELFF. DNA for the CDR3: TGTGCCACCAGCAGAACGCGCCACCCTAGCGGCGGGGAGCTGTTTTTT. The chain links TRBV15 to TRBJ2-2, with 7 bases that match TRBD2. This CDR3 contains 16 residues. CDR1 is LNHNV and CDR2 is YYDKDF in the germline V gene (reference sequence). J was trimmed by 7 bases and V by 2 bases; bases with no gene match: 10.

The chain is built from TRBV7-9 and TRBJ2-7, with 9 bases fitting TRBD1. J gave up 3 bases and V 4 bases, and 7 bases lay outside the gene matches. The CDR3 is 15 amino acids. Germline loops: CDR1 SEHNR, CDR2 FQNEAQ (reference sequence). For the CDR3, the DNA is TGTGCCAGCAGCTCCGCCGGGACAGGGAACTACGAGCAGTACTTC. This translates into CASSSAGTGNYEQYF.

The chain couples TRBV30 to TRBJ2-3; TRBD2 agrees at 11 bases. From germline, CDR1 is GTSNPN and CDR2 SVGIG (reference sequence). The CDR3 runs 15 residues. Germline trimming cut 3 bases from V and 6 bases from J; bases unmatched to any gene: 8. The CDR3 bases are TGTGCCTGGAGGTTAACTAGCGGGGGAGGGGATACGCAGTATTTT. The encoded protein is CAWRLTSGGGDTQYF.